These 23 T cell receptor beta chains were sequenced from one sample in a study of CD8+CD57+ T cells in acquired aplastic anemia (dated by TCRdb to the late 2010s). The patients picked for sequencing were ones in whom flow cytometry had shown an expansion of CD8+CD57+ cells. For sequencing, an Illumina HiSeq 2000 was employed. Genomic DNA was used as template for profiling of TCR beta VDJ combinations and CDR3 sequences. TCRdb itself trimmed the public reads at Q25 with fastp, ran MiXCR and retained productive beta chains. CDR3 protein duplicates are merged, each entry listing the most common genes and DNA. The sample table lists roughly 250,000 distinct CDR3 sequences, about 44% of them with a count of one. The ten most abundant clones make up 7% to 9.5% of the sample. Sequencing was done on a sample of sorted CD4+, CD8+, or CD8+CD57+ T cells (not recorded which) from PBMCs. The receptors shown here come from a human donor with aplastic anemia.

Worth noting for this clonotype: A read error may be the cause here, since a much bigger clone is one base away. The gene calls are TRBV5-1 and TRBJ2-7; TRBD1 aligns across 10 bases. The CDR3 is 16 residues long. Germline V gene data show CDR1 as SGHRS and CDR2 as YFSETQ. In DNA, the CDR3 is TGCGCCGGCAGCTTGGTGGGACAGGGGAATTACTACGAGCAGTACTTC. This gives the protein CAGSLVGQGNYYEQYF. The full variable domain, completed using reference TRBV5-1 and TRBJ2-7, is KAGVTQTPRYLIKTRGQQVTLSCSPISGHRSVSWYQQTPGQGLQFLFEYFSETQRNKGNFPGRFSGRQFSNSRSEMNVSTLELGDSALYLCAGSLVGQGNYYEQYFGPGTRLTVT.

This clonotype appeared many times. The V call is TRBV4-3, the J call TRBJ1-6, with 7 bases identical to TRBD1. Trimming took 0 bases from V and 11 from J; bases not matched to a gene: 7. CDR1 is LGHNA and CDR2 is YSLEER in the germline V gene. CDR3 length equals 15 residues. The CDR3: CASSQDRGGRAPLHF. Here the CDR3 DNA reads TGCGCCAGCAGCCAAGATAGAGGGGGCAGAGCACCCCTCCACTTT.

This clonotype came up many times. The rearrangement links TRBV24-1 to TRBJ2-2; possible D gene TRBD2, 5 bases. Germline CDR1 KGHDR, CDR2 SFDVKD. The CDR3 runs to 15 residues. Trimming removed 3 bases from V and 5 bases from J, with 12 bases in between. CDR3 sequence (DNA): TGTGCCACCAGTGATCCAGACCGGGGAACCGGGGAGCTGTTTTTT. Translating it yields CATSDPDRGTGELFF.

This clonotype was found many times. This chain uses TRBV7-9 with TRBJ2-7, with D uncertain. Trimming stripped 5 bases from V and 4 bases from J, with 9 bases between. Germline values: CDR1 SEHNR, CDR2 FQNEAQ (reference sequence). CDR3 size: 12 residues. CDR3 sequence: CASSASRYEQYF. CDR3 coding DNA: TGTGCCAGCAGCGCGTCCCGGTACGAGCAGTACTTC. Variable domain in full (rest from reference TRBV7-9 and TRBJ2-7): DTGVSQNPRHKITKRGQNVTFRCDPISEHNRLYWYRQTLGQGPEFLTYFQNEAQLEKSRLLSDRFSAERPKGSFSTLEIQRTEQGDSAMYLCASSASRYEQYFGPGTRLTVT.

Remarks on this clonotype: This may come from a read error, since a much larger clone is one base off. The chain uses TRBV20-1 and TRBJ1-6; 9 bases match TRBD1. This CDR3 contains 17 residues. V trimming: 7 bases; J trimming: 14 bases; junction bases outside the gene matches: 24. The germline gives CDR1 DFQATT, CDR2 SNEGSKA (reference sequence). The CDR3 region has the DNA TGCAGTGTTTCCAACGCCGGACAGGGGACGCTGGGGATGTCCCTCCACTTT. Encoded protein: CSVSNAGQGTLGMSLHF.

The chain recombines TRBV9 with TRBJ1-4, with 12 bases lining up with TRBD1. V gave up 3 bases and J gave up 6 bases; unmatched junction bases: 15. CDR3 length equals 19 residues. CDR1 and CDR2 (germline): SGDLS, YYNGEE. CDR3 DNA: TGTGCCAGCAGCGGAAAAGAAGGGCGGGGACAGGGGGCAGATGAAAAACTGTTTTTT. As protein: CASSGKEGRGQGADEKLFF.

This clonotype has just one count. The genes are TRBV20-1 and TRBJ2-7; TRBD2 matches 12 bases. This CDR3 has 17 residues. Per germline, CDR1 DFQATT and CDR2 SNEGSKA (reference sequence). Trimming at V came to 0 bases and at J to 4 bases, leaving 10 bases not matched to a gene. The CDR3 region has the DNA TGCAGTGCTAGAGATTTTTCTAGCGGGAGGGAGAGGTACGAGCAGTACTTC. It encodes CSARDFSSGRERYEQYF.

At least ten counts were recorded for this clonotype. The chain combines TRBV11-2 with TRBJ2-7, with D uncertain. The CDR3 runs to 12 residues. V lost 0 bases and J lost 2, with 2 bases in between. Germline V CDR1 and CDR2: SGHAT, FQNNGV. CDR3 loop: CASSLDPYEQYF. For the CDR3, the DNA is TGTGCCAGCAGCTTAGATCCCTACGAGCAGTACTTC. Using reference TRBV11-2 and TRBJ2-7 for the parts outside the CDR3, the full variable domain is EAGVAQSPRYKIIEKRQSVAFWCNPISGHATLYWYQQILGQGPKLLIQFQNNGVVDDSQLPKDRFSAERLKGVDSTLKIQPAKLEDSAVYLCASSLDPYEQYFGPGTRLTVT.

This clonotype was counted ten times or more. The V gene is TRBV2, the J gene TRBJ2-7; TRBD2 agrees at 9 bases. V lost 2 bases to trimming and J lost 2 bases; unmatched junction nucleotides: 4. The germline V gene encodes CDR1 SNHLY and CDR2 FYNNEI. This CDR3 spans 15 amino acids. CDR3 coding DNA: TGTGCCAGCAGTGAATACGCTAGCGGGACCTACGAGCAGTACTTC. It codes for CASSEYASGTYEQYF. Using reference TRBV2 and TRBJ2-7 for the parts outside the CDR3, the full variable domain is EPEVTQTPSHQVTQMGQEVILRCVPISNHLYFYWYRQILGQKVEFLVSFYNNEISEKSEIFDDQFSVERPDGSNFTLKIRSTKLEDSAMYFCASSEYASGTYEQYFGPGTRLTVT.

The table lists this clonotype with many counts. The chain links TRBV4-3 to TRBJ2-6; D not resolved. The CDR3 runs 17 residues. With 1 base removed from V and 0 bases from J, the gap between germline ends came to 10 bases. CDR1 LGHNA and CDR2 YSLEER come from the germline V gene. CDR3 coding DNA: TGCGCCAGCAGCCAAGTTGGAGCCGCCTCTGGGGCCAACGTCCTGACTTTC. It codes for CASSQVGAASGANVLTF.

The chain couples TRBV3-1 to TRBJ2-7; 14 nucleotides align to TRBD2. Germline V gives CDR1 LGHDT, CDR2 YNNKEL (reference sequence). The CDR3 is 15 amino acids. V lost 3 bases to trimming and J lost 5 bases; unmatched junction nucleotides: 3. The CDR3 DNA sequence: TGTGCCAGCAGCCAGCCGGGACTAGCGGGGGACGAGCAGTACTTC. Protein sequence: CASSQPGLAGDEQYF.

The V and J genes are TRBV7-2 and TRBJ1-5; a possible D gene is TRBD1 (5 bases). The CDR3 has 15 amino acids. CDR1 and CDR2 from the germline V gene are SGHTA and FQGNSA. V dropped 1 base and J dropped 7 bases, with 14 bases sitting between them. The CDR3 sequence: CASSLGLGEKQPQHF. The CDR3, as DNA: TGTGCCAGCAGCTTAGGTTTAGGGGAGAAGCAGCCCCAGCATTTT.

V and J are TRBV30 and TRBJ2-3, with 8 bases aligning to TRBD2. The CDR3 runs to 14 residues. The ends lost 5 bases at V and 3 bases at J; junction bases unmatched: 7. Germline assignment: CDR1 GTSNPN and CDR2 SVGIG (reference sequence). The CDR3 coding sequence is TGTGCCTGGTCCCTAGCGGGTAGAACAGATACGCAGTATTTT. Its translation is CAWSLAGRTDTQYF.

As regards this clonotype: This may come from a read error, since a much larger clone is one base off. The chain joins TRBV20-1 to TRBJ1-2; TRBD1 aligns across 10 bases. V shed 1 base and J 8 bases; nucleotides not matched to a gene: 10. The germline CDR1 and CDR2 sequences are DFQATT and SNEGSKA (reference sequence). There are 15 residues in the CDR3. This chain's CDR3 is CSARVPDRGSEGYTF. CDR3 DNA sequence: TGCAGTGCTAGAGTTCCGGACAGGGGGTCCGAGGGCTACACCTTC.

With respect to this clonotype: This may be a read error: a much more frequent sequence differs by one nucleotide. The J gene is TRBJ1-4, the V gene TRBV7-9; a weak D match, TRBD1 (6 bases). Per germline, CDR1 SEHNR and CDR2 FQNEAQ (reference sequence). This CDR3 is 14 amino acids long. CDR3 coding DNA: TGTGCCAGCAGGGAGACAGGAACTAATGAAAGACTGTTTTTT. This translates into CASRETGTNERLFF.

This clonotype was seen ten or more times. This sequence joins TRBV5-6 and TRBJ2-7, with TRBD1 as a possible D gene (6 bases). The CDR3 loop spans 12 amino acids. CDR1 and CDR2 from the germline V gene are SGHDT and YYEEEE. Trimming cost V 1 base and J 7 bases, with 9 bases left between them. CDR3 nucleotides: TGTGCCAGCAGCTTGCGGACAGCTGAGCAGTACTTC. As protein: CASSLRTAEQYF.

This clonotype has a handful of counts. A read error may account for a junction end that differs from germline. This chain links TRBV5-4 with TRBJ2-3, with D possibly being TRBD2 (5 bases). CDR3 size: 15 residues. Germline V gene lookup returns CDR1 SGHNT and CDR2 YYREEE (reference sequence). The CDR3 here is CAGSPTTTYTDTQYF. The CDR3 DNA is TGTGCCGGCAGCCCGACTACTACATACACAGATACGCAGTATTTT.

V usage is TRBV7-8 and J usage is TRBJ2-2; no firm D call. Trimming stripped 1 base from V and 7 bases from J, with 7 bases between. The germline V gene has CDR1 SGHVS and CDR2 FQNEAQ. The CDR3 has 13 amino acids. The CDR3 protein is CASSLVGDGELFF. CDR3 DNA sequence: TGTGCCAGCAGCTTAGTCGGTGACGGGGAGCTGTTTTTT.

The V gene is TRBV7-3, the J gene TRBJ1-1; no clear D gene. This CDR3 spans 14 amino acids. Trimming took 6 bases from V and 1 from J, leaving 12 bases between them. Germline lookup yields CDR1 SGHTA and CDR2 FQGTGA. This CDR3 is CASSDVSRNTEAFF. CDR3 sequence (DNA): TGTGCCAGCAGTGATGTGTCGCGGAACACTGAAGCTTTCTTT. The full variable domain, rest sourced from reference TRBV7-3 and TRBJ1-1, is GAGVSQTPSNKVTEKGKYVELRCDPISGHTALYWYRQSLGQGPEFLIYFQGTGAADDSGLPNDRFFAVRPEGSVSTLKIQRTERGDSAVYLCASSDVSRNTEAFFGQGTRLTVV.

Concerning this clonotype itself: At one end the junction does not follow the germline gene, possibly because of a read error. In DNA form, the CDR3 reads TGTGCCAGTAGTTTAACTTCGCACAATGGGCAGTCCTTC. Its protein product is CASSLTSHNGQSF. V usage is TRBV19 and J usage is TRBJ2-1; no firm D call. The CDR3 has 13 amino acids. Germline CDR1 LNHDA, CDR2 SQIVND (reference sequence). The full variable domain, completed using reference TRBV19 and TRBJ2-1, is DGGITQSPKYLFRKEGQNVTLSCEQNLNHDAMYWYRQDPGQGLRLIYYSQIVNDFQKGDIAEGYSVSREKKESFPLTVTSAQKNPTAFYLCASSLTSHNGQSFGPGTRLTVL.

This clonotype has a count of ten or more. The chain is built from TRBV4-1 and TRBJ2-1; D gene uncertain. The CDR3 extends over 14 amino acids. Between the trimmed V and J ends, which lost 2 bases and 8 bases, there was a span of 13 bases. The germline gives CDR1 MGHRA, CDR2 YSYEKL. The CDR3 is CASSQKPPEYEQFF. The DNA of the CDR3 is TGCGCCAGCAGCCAAAAGCCTCCGGAGTATGAGCAGTTCTTC.

The V call is TRBV7-2, the J call TRBJ1-2; a weak D match, TRBD1 (5 bases). V dropped 2 bases and J dropped 8 bases, with 12 bases sitting between them. The CDR3 spans 13 residues. CDR1 and CDR2 (germline): SGHTA, FQGNSA. CDR3 sequence: CASSLSGHMGYTF. DNA for the CDR3: TGTGCCAGCAGCTTATCGGGGCATATGGGCTACACCTTC.

CDR3 sequence: CASSVRWGLSTDTQYF. The CDR3 DNA sequence: TGTGCCAGCAGCGTCAGGTGGGGGCTGAGCACAGATACGCAGTATTTT. The chain employs TRBV9 and TRBJ2-3; perhaps TRBD1 as D (6 bases). Germline CDR1 reads SGDLS; CDR2 reads YYNGEE. Between the trimmed V and J ends, which lost 2 bases and 0 bases, there was a span of 13 bases. CDR3 length: 16 residues.